This T cell receptor beta chain was captured in a study of shared clonotypes between healthy human individuals. Study results and limitations: Having only a few donors restricted how much genetic and exposure-history diversity was captured. A few donors had roughly 5% of their naive CD4 clonotypes in common. Clonotypes shared by all four sorted-subset donors had higher generation probabilities than non-shared clonotypes.

In germline, CDR1 is SGHRS, CDR2 YFSETQ. The CDR3 sequence is 14 residues long. Between the trimmed V and J ends, which lost 5 bases and 7 bases, there was a span of 15 bases. With respect to this clone: Its antigen is not identified.

Clones were sequenced by immunoSEQ multiplex PCR, and TCRdb holds only the in-frame ones, with some missing. Found here are 550,000 to 700,000 clones, around 78% of them singletons; the top ten hold under 2%. Sequencing input: memory CD4+ T cells sorted from blood. Subset of the sample: CD45RA-negative fraction. This chain links TRBV5-1 with TRBJ1-4; possible D gene TRBD1, 5 bases. The clonotype comes from a woman between 25 and 40 years old in good health. The CDR3 DNA sequence: TGCGCCAGCAGGGAACAGGACGGGGGTGAAAAACTGTTTTTT. Translating gives CASREQDGGEKLFF. Full variable domain (rest looked up from reference TRBV5-1 and TRBJ1-4): KAGVTQTPRYLIKTRGQQVTLSCSPISGHRSVSWYQQTPGQGLQFLFEYFSETQRNKGNFPGRFSGRQFSNSRSEMNVSTLELGDSALYLCASREQDGGEKLFFGSGTQLSVL.